Below, 7 T cell receptor beta chains from the same sample are listed, as sequenced in a study of OX40 agonist ivuxolimab in advanced cancers. Assay: immunoSEQ multiplex PCR; the TCRdb copy retains only in-frame clones and omits some. Among about 29,000 clones, around 83% were seen once, and the ten largest hold roughly 23%. This material consisted of CD4+ or CD8+ T cells sorted from blood, taken in a trial of the OX40 agonist ivuxolimab. These receptors all stem from an adult with an advanced solid tumor such as melanoma, head and neck, liver or kidney cancer.

This chain connects TRBV28 to TRBJ2-1; D remains ambiguous. This CDR3 is 15 amino acids long. The V end lost 2 bases, the J end lost 0 bases, and 8 bases lay between the germline ends. In germline, CDR1 is MDHEN, CDR2 SYDVKM. CDR3 residues: CASSLIQSSYNEQFF. CDR3 DNA: TGTGCCAGCAGTTTAATCCAAAGCTCCTACAATGAGCAGTTCTTC.

The V and J genes are TRBV5-4 and TRBJ2-7, with 9 nucleotides matching TRBD2. The V gene's germline CDR1 is SGHNT and CDR2 YYREEE (reference sequence). This CDR3 spans 14 amino acids. Trimming cost V 0 bases and J 7 bases; bases outside gene matches: 5. As DNA, the CDR3 is TGTGCCAGCAGCTTGGGCGGGAGGGCTCGAGAGCAGTACTTC. Translated, it gives CASSLGGRAREQYF.

V and J are TRBV27 and TRBJ2-7; 8 nucleotides align to TRBD1. CDR3 length: 14 amino acids. Germline CDR1 reads MNHEY; CDR2 reads SMNVEV (reference sequence). Trimming removed 6 bases from V and 2 bases from J; junction bases left unmatched: 6. Written as DNA, the CDR3 is TGTGCCAGCAGCCCGACAGGGGCGGCCTACGAGCAGTACTTC. Its translation: CASSPTGAAYEQYF.

This chain links TRBV5-1 with TRBJ2-5; D unclear. Germline CDR1 SGHRS, CDR2 YFSETQ. The CDR3 covers 13 residues. Trimming stripped 2 bases from V and 4 bases from J, with 9 bases between. The CDR3 nucleotides are TGCGCCAGCAGCTTCGGACGGAGAGAGACCCAGTACTTC. Translation: CASSFGRRETQYF.

The V and J genes are TRBV6-1 and TRBJ1-1; TRBD1 might be the D (6 bases). The germline gives CDR1 MNHNS, CDR2 SASEGT. The CDR3 runs 16 residues. The V gene lost 0 bases and the J gene lost 2 bases, with 13 bases spanning the gap. In DNA form, the CDR3 reads TGTGCCAGCAGTGAAGCATCAGGGGCCGGTAACACTGAAGCTTTCTTT. It translates to CASSEASGAGNTEAFF.

In this sample, this clone turned up a few times. The chain joins TRBV18 to TRBJ2-5, with 8 bases that match TRBD2. The germline V gene has CDR1 KGHSH and CDR2 LQKENI. Trimming removed 3 bases from V and 5 bases from J; junction bases left unmatched: 11. The CDR3 length is 16 residues. The CDR3 sequence is CASSPPDGGAVETQYF. DNA for the CDR3: TGTGCCAGCTCACCTCCGGACGGGGGGGCGGTTGAGACCCAGTACTTC.

The chain carries TRBV27 and TRBJ2-5; 7 nucleotides line up with TRBD2. Judging by the DNA end, TRBJ2-7 fits better; the J call may be wrong. Germline V CDR1 and CDR2: MNHEY, SMNVEV (reference sequence). This CDR3 has 12 amino acids. Here the CDR3 reads CETRGFGDEQYF. For the CDR3, the DNA is TGTGAGACGCGGGGGTTCGGGGACGAGCAGTACTTC.